Included here is one T cell receptor (beta chain) sequence, with context. Its antigen is undetermined. V lost 1 base, J lost 4 bases, and 16 bases lay in between. The CDR3 has 16 residues. This specimen comes from a study of regulatory T cells in long-lasting Graves disease. Overall study results and limits: TCR diversity in persistent Graves' patients was below that of newly diagnosed ones.

Time point here: newly diagnosed GD, antithyroid drugs for less than 3 months. Preparation of the TCR library used RNA extracted from PBMCs. Roughly 10 milliliters of peripheral blood were drawn into EDTA tubes. Construction of TCR beta libraries relied on iRepertoire HTBI primers and on Arm-PCR targeting CDR3 regions. Via MiXCR, TCRdb re-called the multiplex PCR reads, giving one row per CDR3 protein. The data contain around 240,000 distinct CDR3 sequences, 15% to 20% of them seen just once; the ten biggest clones take up about 15%. These same data were also listed under a study on T cells in Graves' hyperthyroidism and ophthalmopathy.

This sequence joins TRBV12-3 or TRBV12-4 and TRBJ1-1; TRBD1 might be the D (5 bases). This clonotype was obtained from a woman in her 30s with Graves disease. The material was peripheral blood mononuclear cells (PBMCs), obtained at new diagnosis, from a patient treated with antithyroid drugs. CDR3 in amino acids: CASSLGAEGVGTEAFF. The CDR3 nucleotides are TGTGCCAGCAGTTTAGGGGCGGAAGGGGTCGGCACTGAAGCTTTCTTT.